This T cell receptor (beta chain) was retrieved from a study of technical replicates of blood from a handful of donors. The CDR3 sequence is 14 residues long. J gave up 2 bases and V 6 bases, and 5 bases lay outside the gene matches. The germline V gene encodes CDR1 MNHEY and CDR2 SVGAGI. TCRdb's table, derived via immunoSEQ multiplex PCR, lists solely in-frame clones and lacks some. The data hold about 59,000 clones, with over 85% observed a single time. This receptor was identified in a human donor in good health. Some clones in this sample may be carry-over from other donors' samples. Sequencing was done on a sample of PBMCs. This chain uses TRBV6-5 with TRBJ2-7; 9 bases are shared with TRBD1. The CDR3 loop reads CASRAGQGTYEQYF. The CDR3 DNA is TGTGCCAGCAGGGCGGGACAGGGCACCTACGAGCAGTACTTC.